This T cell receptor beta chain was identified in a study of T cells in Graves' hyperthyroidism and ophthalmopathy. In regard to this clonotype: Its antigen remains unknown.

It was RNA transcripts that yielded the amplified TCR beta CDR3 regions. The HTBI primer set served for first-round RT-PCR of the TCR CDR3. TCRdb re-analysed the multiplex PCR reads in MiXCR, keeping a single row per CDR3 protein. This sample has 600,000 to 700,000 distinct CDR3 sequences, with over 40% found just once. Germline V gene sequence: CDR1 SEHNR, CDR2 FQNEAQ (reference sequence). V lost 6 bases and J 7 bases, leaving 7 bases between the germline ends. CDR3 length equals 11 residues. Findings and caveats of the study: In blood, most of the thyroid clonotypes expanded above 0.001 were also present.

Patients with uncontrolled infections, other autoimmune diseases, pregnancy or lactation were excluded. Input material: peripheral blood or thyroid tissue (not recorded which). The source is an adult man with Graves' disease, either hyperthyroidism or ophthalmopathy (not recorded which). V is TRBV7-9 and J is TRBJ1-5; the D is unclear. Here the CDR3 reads CASSGRQPQHF. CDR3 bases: TGTGCCAGCAGTGGAAGGCAGCCCCAGCATTTT.